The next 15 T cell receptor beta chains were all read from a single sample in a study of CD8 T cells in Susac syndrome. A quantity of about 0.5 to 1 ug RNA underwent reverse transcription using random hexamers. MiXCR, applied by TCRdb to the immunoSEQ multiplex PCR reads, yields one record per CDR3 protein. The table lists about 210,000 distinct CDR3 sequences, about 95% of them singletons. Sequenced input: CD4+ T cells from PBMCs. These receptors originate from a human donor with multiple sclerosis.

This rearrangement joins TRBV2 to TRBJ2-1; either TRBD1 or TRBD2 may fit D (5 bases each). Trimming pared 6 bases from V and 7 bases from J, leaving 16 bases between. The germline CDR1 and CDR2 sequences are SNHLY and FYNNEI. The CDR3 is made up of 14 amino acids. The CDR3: CASRTLGTRNEQFF. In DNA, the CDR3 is TGTGCCAGCAGAACTCTCGGGACGAGAAATGAGCAGTTCTTC. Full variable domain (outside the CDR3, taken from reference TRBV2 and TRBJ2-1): EPEVTQTPSHQVTQMGQEVILRCVPISNHLYFYWYRQILGQKVEFLVSFYNNEISEKSEIFDDQFSVERPDGSNFTLKIRSTKLEDSAMYFCASRTLGTRNEQFFGPGTRLTVL.

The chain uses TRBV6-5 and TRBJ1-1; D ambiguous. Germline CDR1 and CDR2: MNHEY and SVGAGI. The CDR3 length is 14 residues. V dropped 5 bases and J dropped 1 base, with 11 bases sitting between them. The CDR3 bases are TGTGCCAGCAGTCCCATAGGGAGGAACACTGAAGCTTTCTTT. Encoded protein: CASSPIGRNTEAFF.

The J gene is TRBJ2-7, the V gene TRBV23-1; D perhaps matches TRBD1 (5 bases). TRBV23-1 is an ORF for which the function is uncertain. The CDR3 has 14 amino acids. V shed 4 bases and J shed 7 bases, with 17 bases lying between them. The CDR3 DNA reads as TGCGCCAGCAGTCCCTTCCCCCGGCCAGGGGAGCAGTACTTC. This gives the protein CASSPFPRPGEQYF.

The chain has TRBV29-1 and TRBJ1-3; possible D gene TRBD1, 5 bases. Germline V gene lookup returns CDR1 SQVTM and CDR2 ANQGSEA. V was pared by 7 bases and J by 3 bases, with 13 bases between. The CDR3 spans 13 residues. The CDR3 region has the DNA TGCAGCGCCAACGCAGGGAGTGGAAACACCATATATTTT. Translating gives CSANAGSGNTIYF.

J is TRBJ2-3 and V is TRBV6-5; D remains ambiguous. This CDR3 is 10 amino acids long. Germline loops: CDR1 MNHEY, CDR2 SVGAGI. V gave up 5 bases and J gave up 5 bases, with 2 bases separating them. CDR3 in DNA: TGTGCCAGCAGTAGAGATACGCAGTATTTT. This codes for CASSRDTQYF.

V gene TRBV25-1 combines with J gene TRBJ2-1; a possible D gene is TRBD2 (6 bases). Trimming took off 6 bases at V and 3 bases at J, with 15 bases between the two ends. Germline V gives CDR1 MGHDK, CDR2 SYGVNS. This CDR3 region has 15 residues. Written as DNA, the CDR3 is TGTGCCAGCAGCCAAAGCCGGGGGATCTACAATGAGCAGTTCTTC. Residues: CASSQSRGIYNEQFF.

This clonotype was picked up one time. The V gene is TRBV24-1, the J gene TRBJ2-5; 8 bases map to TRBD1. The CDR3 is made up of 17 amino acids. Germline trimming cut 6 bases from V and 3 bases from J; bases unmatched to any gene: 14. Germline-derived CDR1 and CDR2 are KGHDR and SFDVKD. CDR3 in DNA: TGTGCCACCAGTCGAGCCAGAGGGGCAGGGGGCAAAGAGACCCAGTACTTC. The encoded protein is CATSRARGAGGKETQYF.

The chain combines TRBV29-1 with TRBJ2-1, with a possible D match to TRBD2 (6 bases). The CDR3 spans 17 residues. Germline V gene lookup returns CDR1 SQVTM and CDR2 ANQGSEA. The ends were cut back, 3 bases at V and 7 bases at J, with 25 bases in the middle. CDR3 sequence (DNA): TGCAGCGTTGAGAATCTAGCGACATCCTCCAACGGGAATGAGCAGTTCTTC. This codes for CSVENLATSSNGNEQFF.

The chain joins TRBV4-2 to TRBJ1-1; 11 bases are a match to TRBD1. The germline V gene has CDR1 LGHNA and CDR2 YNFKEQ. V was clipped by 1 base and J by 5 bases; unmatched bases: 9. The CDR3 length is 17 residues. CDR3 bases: TGTGCCAGCAGCCAAGCCGGGACAGGGGGAGCGAAAACTGAAGCTTTCTTT. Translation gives CASSQAGTGGAKTEAFF.

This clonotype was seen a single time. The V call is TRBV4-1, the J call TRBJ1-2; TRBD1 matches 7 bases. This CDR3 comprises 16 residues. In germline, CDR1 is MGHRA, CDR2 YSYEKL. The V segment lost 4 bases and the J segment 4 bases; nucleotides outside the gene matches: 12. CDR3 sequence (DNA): TGCGCCAGCAGCCTCGGACAGGACAGTCCAATCTATGGCTACACCTTC. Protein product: CASSLGQDSPIYGYTF.

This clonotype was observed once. The CDR3: CSAIAVTDTQYF. The CDR3 coding sequence is TGCAGTGCAATAGCGGTCACAGATACGCAGTATTTT. The V gene is TRBV20-1, the J gene TRBJ2-3, with D tentatively TRBD2 (6 bases). Germline V gene lookup returns CDR1 DFQATT and CDR2 SNEGSKA (reference sequence). The CDR3 has 12 amino acids. Between the trimmed V and J ends, which lost 6 bases and 2 bases, there was a span of 9 bases.

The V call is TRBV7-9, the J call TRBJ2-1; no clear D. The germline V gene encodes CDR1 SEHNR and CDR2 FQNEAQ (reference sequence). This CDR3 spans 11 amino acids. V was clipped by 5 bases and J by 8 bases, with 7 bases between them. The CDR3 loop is CASSTTYEQFF. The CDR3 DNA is TGTGCCAGCAGCACAACATATGAGCAGTTCTTC. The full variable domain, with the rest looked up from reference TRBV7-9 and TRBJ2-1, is DTGVSQNPRHKITKRGQNVTFRCDPISEHNRLYWYRQTLGQGPEFLTYFQNEAQLEKSRLLSDRFSAERPKGSFSTLEIQRTEQGDSAMYLCASSTTYEQFFGPGTRLTVL.

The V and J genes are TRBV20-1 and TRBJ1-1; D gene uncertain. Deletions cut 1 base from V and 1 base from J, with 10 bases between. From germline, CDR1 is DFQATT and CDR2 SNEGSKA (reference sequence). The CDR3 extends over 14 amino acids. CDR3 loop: CSARVGSKNTEAFF. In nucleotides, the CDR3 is TGCAGTGCTAGAGTCGGGTCAAAGAACACTGAAGCTTTCTTT.

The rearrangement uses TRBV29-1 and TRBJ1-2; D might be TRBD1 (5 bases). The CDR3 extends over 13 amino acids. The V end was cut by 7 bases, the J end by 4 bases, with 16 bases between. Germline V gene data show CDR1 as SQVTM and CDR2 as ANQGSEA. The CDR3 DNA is TGCAGCGCACTCGGGGGGGGAAGCTATGGCTACACCTTC. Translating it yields CSALGGGSYGYTF.

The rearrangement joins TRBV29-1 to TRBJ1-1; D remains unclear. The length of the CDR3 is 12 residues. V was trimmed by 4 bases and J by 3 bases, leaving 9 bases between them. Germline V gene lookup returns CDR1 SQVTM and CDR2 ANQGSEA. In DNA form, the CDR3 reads TGCAGCGTTGGGCTGCCGCACACTGAAGCTTTCTTT. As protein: CSVGLPHTEAFF.